A selection of T cell receptor beta chains follows, all from one sample in a study of T cells in Graves' hyperthyroidism and ophthalmopathy. MiXCR, run by TCRdb on the multiplex PCR reads, gives a single entry per CDR3 protein. The data hold around 700,000 distinct CDR3 sequences, with about 17% observed a single time. Material for sequencing was blood. These receptors were taken from a woman between 45 and 60 years old with Graves' hyperthyroidism that later progressed to Graves' ophthalmopathy. Each CDR3 is given with its conserved first and last residue. Each record gives: V gene, J gene, clone size, D gene, CDR3 protein, CDR3 DNA. A D gene is named only where the DNA matches it firmly. Only part of the rows carry a size: once, few, many, or a class if the clone is expanded.

v_call: TRBV7-8; j_call: TRBJ2-3; clone_size: few; d_call: TRBD2; cdr3_aa: CASSTDTGTSGATSYF; cdr3_nt: TGTGCCAGCAGCACCGACACCGGGACTAGCGGGGCTACGTCGTATTTT
v_call: TRBV20-1; j_call: TRBJ2-1; clone_size: few; d_call: NA; cdr3_aa: CSAWTDYNEQFF; cdr3_nt: TGCAGTGCATGGACCGATTACAATGAGCAGTTCTTC
v_call: TRBV7-3; j_call: TRBJ1-1; clone_size: many; d_call: NA; cdr3_aa: CASSTGPRLMGTEAFF; cdr3_nt: TGTGCCAGCAGTACGGGTCCCCGACTAATGGGTACTGAAGCTTTCTTT
v_call: TRBV6-1; j_call: TRBJ2-2; clone_size: NA; d_call: TRBD1; cdr3_aa: CAILPSGQTTGELFF; cdr3_nt: TGTGCCATCCTACCCTCGGGACAGACCACCGGGGAGCTGTTTTTT
v_call: TRBV11-1; j_call: TRBJ2-7; clone_size: many; d_call: NA; cdr3_aa: CASTPESSYEQYF; cdr3_nt: TGTGCCAGCACCCCAGAGAGCTCCTACGAGCAGTACTTC
v_call: TRBV27; j_call: TRBJ2-1; clone_size: many; d_call: TRBD2; cdr3_aa: CASSPSIGGVSYNEQFF; cdr3_nt: TGTGCCAGCAGTCCCTCTATCGGGGGGGTCTCCTACAATGAGCAGTTCTTC
v_call: TRBV6-1; j_call: TRBJ1-1; clone_size: once; d_call: TRBD1; cdr3_aa: CASRDRDYTNTEAFF; cdr3_nt: TGTGCCAGCAGGGACAGGGATTATACCAACACTGAAGCTTTCTTT
v_call: TRBV27; j_call: TRBJ1-5; clone_size: few; d_call: NA; cdr3_aa: CASSLSSGGGQPQHF; cdr3_nt: TGTGCCAGCAGTTTATCTTCGGGGGGTGGGCAGCCCCAGCATTTT
v_call: TRBV20-1; j_call: TRBJ2-3; clone_size: NA; d_call: TRBD1; cdr3_aa: CSAMPGQGTDTQYF; cdr3_nt: TGCAGTGCTATGCCGGGACAGGGCACAGATACGCAGTATTTT
v_call: TRBV6-1; j_call: TRBJ1-1; clone_size: many; d_call: TRBD1; cdr3_aa: CASSPKTGAKNTEAFF; cdr3_nt: TGTGCCAGCAGTCCCAAGACAGGGGCTAAGAACACTGAAGCTTTCTTT
v_call: TRBV6-1; j_call: TRBJ1-2; clone_size: many; d_call: NA; cdr3_aa: CASSEPSRAGGYTF; cdr3_nt: TGTGCCAGCAGTGAACCCAGTAGGGCTGGTGGCTACACCTTC
v_call: TRBV20-1; j_call: TRBJ1-5; clone_size: many; d_call: NA; cdr3_aa: CSASFQQGPWVEPQHF; cdr3_nt: TGCAGTGCTTCCTTTCAGCAAGGGCCGTGGGTAGAGCCCCAGCATTTT
v_call: TRBV9; j_call: TRBJ2-1; clone_size: few; d_call: TRBD2; cdr3_aa: CASSPQPGLAGNEQFF; cdr3_nt: TGTGCCAGCAGCCCACAGCCGGGACTAGCGGGCAATGAGCAGTTCTTC
v_call: TRBV10-3; j_call: TRBJ1-1; clone_size: many; d_call: NA; cdr3_aa: CAISESELGTEAFF; cdr3_nt: TGTGCCATCAGTGAGTCGGAACTGGGCACTGAAGCTTTCTTT
v_call: TRBV7-9; j_call: TRBJ2-1; clone_size: NA; d_call: NA; cdr3_aa: CASSLTGIGVEQFF; cdr3_nt: TGTGCCAGCAGCTTAACAGGGATAGGGGTTGAACAGTTCTTC
v_call: TRBV20-1; j_call: TRBJ2-2; clone_size: NA; d_call: NA; cdr3_aa: CSASPDTGELFF; cdr3_nt: TGCAGTGCTTCTCCCGACACCGGGGAGCTGTTTTTT
v_call: TRBV12-3/TRBV12-4; j_call: TRBJ1-5; clone_size: NA; d_call: TRBD1; cdr3_aa: CASSQETGASNQPQHF; cdr3_nt: TGTGCCAGCAGCCAAGAGACAGGGGCTAGCAATCAGCCCCAGCATTTT
v_call: TRBV5-1; j_call: TRBJ2-5; clone_size: NA; d_call: NA; cdr3_aa: CASSLDRAKTQYF; cdr3_nt: TGCGCCAGCAGCTTGGACAGGGCAAAGACCCAGTACTTC
v_call: TRBV5-6; j_call: TRBJ2-3; clone_size: few; d_call: TRBD2; cdr3_aa: CASSSSGGRDTQYF; cdr3_nt: TGTGCCAGCAGCTCTAGCGGGGGCCGAGATACGCAGTATTTT
v_call: TRBV6-1; j_call: TRBJ1-2; clone_size: NA; d_call: NA; cdr3_aa: CASSEQAYGYTF; cdr3_nt: TGTGCCAGCAGTGAACAAGCCTATGGCTACACCTTC